This T cell receptor (beta chain) was sequenced for a study of blood T cell repertoires in COVID-19. Whole-study context: T cells, B-cell-depleted T cells, or PBMCs provided the cDNA or gDNA that served as material.

As handled by the study authors: Using reference gene primer amplification, nucleated cell counts were estimated. TCRdb's copy holds only in-frame clones and misses some; the assay was immunoSEQ multiplex PCR. V, J and clone size were drawn from that table, and D and trimming were deduced from the DNA. This repertoire shows 85,000 to 120,000 clones, approximately 80% found once; its top ten account for 11% to 15%. Sequenced: peripheral blood. This clonotype was obtained from a woman aged 60-75 years with acute or convalescent COVID-19.

This CDR3 reads CASGGRENYGYTF. Here the CDR3 DNA reads TGTGCCAGTGGGGGCAGGGAAAACTATGGCTACACCTTC. This chain links TRBV6-5 with TRBJ1-2, with D tentatively TRBD1 (6 bases). Per germline, CDR1 MNHEY and CDR2 SVGAGI. Between the trimmed V and J ends, which lost 9 bases and 2 bases, there was a span of 13 bases. This CDR3 has 13 residues.